This T cell receptor beta chain derives from a study of control samples from healthy donors and cancer patients. Clones were sequenced by immunoSEQ multiplex PCR, and TCRdb holds only the in-frame ones, with some missing. The data show approximately 60,000 clones, approximately 90% seen once. This clone was recorded only once. Sequences were obtained from PBMCs. The clonotype originates from a man aged 25-45 years with colorectal cancer.

The CDR3 here is CAWRIPGQRSEQYF. CDR3 sequence (DNA): TGTGCCTGGAGGATTCCGGGACAGAGATCCGAGCAGTACTTC. J is TRBJ2-7 and V is TRBV30; 7 nucleotides match TRBD1. The CDR3 totals 14 residues. The germline V gene has CDR1 GTSNPN and CDR2 SVGIG (reference sequence). V shed 3 bases, J shed 6 bases, and the junction held 11 bases outside the gene matches.